Included here is one T cell receptor beta chain sequence, with context. No antigen is known for it. Germline lookup yields CDR1 MNHEY and CDR2 SMNVEV (reference sequence). The V segment lost 0 bases and the J segment 10 bases; nucleotides outside the gene matches: 3. This CDR3 has 15 residues. The data were obtained in a study of shared clonotypes between healthy human individuals. This table comes from immunoSEQ multiplex PCR, and its TCRdb copy is limited to in-frame clones, with some not included. The sample includes 1,500,000 or so clones, 95% to 97% seen only once; the top ten take roughly 1.1%. The study's findings and limits: Donors were few, which limited the genetic and exposure-history diversity represented. Against clonotypes common to all four donors, non-shared ones had lower generation probabilities. Naive subsets typically showed greater estimated richness than memory subsets.

The sequencing input was naive CD4+ T cells sorted from blood. Subset reported: CD45RA+ positively selected. The receptor comes from a man in his thirties or forties in good health. The V call is TRBV27, the J call TRBJ2-1; 13 bases fit TRBD2. CDR3 sequence (DNA): TGTGCCAGCAGTTTATCCACTAGCGGGAGGGCCGAGCAGTTCTTC. Its translation: CASSLSTSGRAEQFF.